A selection of T cell receptor beta chains follows, all from one sample in a study of graft-versus-host responses after intestinal transplantation. TCRdb's copy holds only in-frame clones and misses some; the assay was immunoSEQ multiplex PCR. The profile shows about 19,000 clones, around 86% of them singletons. Sequenced here: bone marrow, sampled around 120 days after transplant. The source is a human patient who received an intestinal transplant, so some T cells may come from the graft donor. Each CDR3 is given with its conserved first and last residue. The order of the fields is V gene, D gene, J gene, clone size, CDR3 protein, CDR3 DNA. A D gene is named only where the DNA matches it firmly. Part of the rows lack a size; the others show once, few, many or a class for expanded clones.

V: TRBV6-6
D: TRBD1
J: TRBJ2-1
size: NA
CDR3: CACSPGQGGNEQFF
DNA: TGTGCCTGCAGCCCGGGACAGGGAGGCAATGAGCAGTTCTTC

V: TRBV5-4
D: NA
J: TRBJ2-1
size: NA
CDR3: CASSLAGNPNEQFF
DNA: TGTGCCAGCAGCTTGGCAGGGAACCCCAATGAGCAGTTCTTC

V: TRBV28
D: NA
J: TRBJ2-6
size: NA
CDR3: CASSLAGAGANVLTF
DNA: TGTGCCAGCAGTTTAGCAGGGGCTGGGGCCAACGTCCTGACTTTC

V: TRBV5-1
D: TRBD1
J: TRBJ2-1
size: NA
CDR3: CASSLVGQGWDEQFF
DNA: TGCGCCAGCAGCTTGGTGGGACAGGGGTGGGATGAGCAGTTCTTC

V: TRBV9
D: NA
J: TRBJ2-2
size: NA
CDR3: CASSPTDRTKTGELFF
DNA: TGTGCCAGCAGCCCTACTGACAGGACTAAGACCGGGGAGCTGTTTTTT

V: TRBV6-5
D: NA
J: TRBJ2-7
size: NA
CDR3: CASRENYEQYF
DNA: TGTGCCAGCAGAGAGAATTACGAGCAGTACTTC

V: TRBV4-2
D: NA
J: TRBJ2-7
size: NA
CDR3: CASSQEAVSSYEQYF
DNA: TGTGCCAGCAGCCAAGAGGCGGTGAGCTCCTACGAGCAGTACTTC

V: TRBV7-9
D: TRBD1
J: TRBJ1-2
size: NA
CDR3: CASSLDGTALYGYTF
DNA: TGTGCCAGCAGCTTAGATGGGACAGCCCTCTATGGCTACACCTTC

V: TRBV25-1
D: NA
J: TRBJ1-1
size: NA
CDR3: CASSPPRRSAFF
DNA: TGTGCCAGCAGTCCACCAAGAAGATCTGCTTTCTTT

V: TRBV29-1
D: NA
J: TRBJ1-1
size: NA
CDR3: CSASGWGARGTEAFF
DNA: TGCAGCGCTAGCGGATGGGGGGCTAGGGGCACTGAAGCTTTCTTT

V: TRBV19
D: NA
J: TRBJ2-3
size: NA
CDR3: CASRQGGLTSKDTQYF
DNA: TGTGCCAGCAGACAAGGGGGACTAACCTCCAAAGATACGCAGTATTTT

V: TRBV27
D: NA
J: TRBJ2-7
size: NA
CDR3: CASSTLGYEQYF
DNA: TGTGCCAGCAGTACATTAGGCTACGAGCAGTACTTC

V: TRBV27
D: NA
J: TRBJ1-1
size: NA
CDR3: CASRGIWTVNTEAFF
DNA: TGTGCCAGCAGAGGAATATGGACGGTGAACACTGAAGCTTTCTTT

V: TRBV19
D: NA
J: TRBJ2-7
size: NA
CDR3: CASSPGDQYEQYF
DNA: TGTGCCAGTAGTCCAGGGGACCAGTACGAGCAGTACTTC

V: TRBV28
D: NA
J: TRBJ1-4
size: NA
CDR3: CASSNPGLNEKLFF
DNA: TGTGCCAGCAGTAACCCAGGCCTTAATGAAAAACTGTTTTTT

V: TRBV27
D: TRBD2
J: TRBJ2-7
size: NA
CDR3: CASSKVLAGTYEQYF
DNA: TGTGCCAGCAGTAAGGTCCTAGCGGGTACCTACGAGCAGTACTTC

V: TRBV11-3
D: TRBD2
J: TRBJ2-1
size: NA
CDR3: CASSFGTSGSLNEQFF
DNA: TGTGCCAGCAGCTTCGGGACTAGCGGGAGTCTTAATGAGCAGTTCTTC

V: TRBV20-1
D: NA
J: TRBJ2-7
size: NA
CDR3: CSEEGTGEQYF
DNA: TGCAGTGAGGAGGGAACAGGCGAGCAGTACTTC

V: TRBV15
D: NA
J: TRBJ2-1
size: NA
CDR3: CATSREQAATTWYEQFF
DNA: TGTGCCACCAGCAGAGAGCAAGCAGCTACGACGTGGTATGAGCAGTTCTTC

V: TRBV30
D: NA
J: TRBJ1-3
size: few
CDR3: CAWRGWGSGNTIYF
DNA: TGTGCCTGGAGGGGGTGGGGCTCTGGAAACACCATATATTTT

V: TRBV7-6
D: NA
J: TRBJ1-1
size: once
CDR3: CASSFTQMNTEAFF
DNA: TGTGCCAGCAGCTTTACACAGATGAACACTGAAGCTTTCTTT

V: TRBV6-5
D: TRBD2
J: TRBJ2-5
size: NA
CDR3: CASKWDSGNGETQYF
DNA: TGTGCCAGTAAATGGGATAGCGGGAACGGGGAGACCCAGTACTTC

V: TRBV6-6
D: TRBD1
J: TRBJ1-1
size: NA
CDR3: CASSYRGLRTEAFF
DNA: TGTGCCAGCAGTTACAGGGGGCTGCGGACTGAAGCTTTCTTT

V: TRBV19
D: NA
J: TRBJ2-3
size: NA
CDR3: CASSMGQGTDTQYF
DNA: TGTGCCAGTAGTATGGGCCAGGGCACAGATACGCAGTATTTT

V: TRBV27
D: NA
J: TRBJ1-1
size: NA
CDR3: CASSPTTGFEAFF
DNA: TGTGCCAGCAGCCCCACGACAGGTTTTGAAGCTTTCTTT

V: TRBV19
D: NA
J: TRBJ1-2
size: NA
CDR3: CASSMWQNYGYTF
DNA: TGTGCCAGTAGTATGTGGCAGAACTATGGCTACACCTTC

V: TRBV7-9
D: TRBD1
J: TRBJ1-2
size: NA
CDR3: CASSPRGEDREVDYGYTF
DNA: TGTGCCAGCAGCCCTAGAGGAGAGGACAGGGAAGTCGACTATGGCTACACCTTC

V: TRBV11-3
D: TRBD1
J: TRBJ1-2
size: NA
CDR3: CASSLGDRGGYTF
DNA: TGTGCCAGCAGCTTAGGGGACAGGGGTGGCTACACCTTC

V: TRBV11-3
D: NA
J: TRBJ2-1
size: NA
CDR3: CASSPNSGTYNEQFF
DNA: TGTGCCAGCAGCCCAAACTCCGGGACCTACAATGAGCAGTTCTTC

V: TRBV7-9
D: NA
J: TRBJ1-5
size: NA
CDR3: CASSLGGMDQPQHF
DNA: TGTGCCAGCAGCTTAGGGGGAATGGATCAGCCCCAGCATTTT

V: TRBV29-1
D: NA
J: TRBJ1-2
size: NA
CDR3: CSAAVGGDGYTF
DNA: TGCAGCGCCGCGGTCGGGGGGGATGGCTACACCTTC

V: TRBV28
D: TRBD1
J: TRBJ2-1
size: NA
CDR3: CATGGRGSDEQFF
DNA: TGTGCCACCGGCGGCAGGGGGTCGGATGAGCAGTTCTTC

V: TRBV7-8
D: NA
J: TRBJ1-4
size: NA
CDR3: CASSLLQGILDEKLFF
DNA: TGTGCCAGCAGCTTGCTACAGGGAATCCTGGATGAAAAACTGTTTTTT

V: TRBV7-9
D: TRBD2
J: TRBJ2-7
size: NA
CDR3: CASSWSGRVYEQYF
DNA: TGTGCCAGCAGCTGGAGCGGGAGGGTCTACGAGCAGTACTTC

V: TRBV5-1
D: NA
J: TRBJ1-3
size: once
CDR3: CASSLAQGSGNTIYF
DNA: TGCGCCAGCAGCTTGGCCCAGGGATCCGGAAACACCATATATTTT

V: TRBV6-5
D: NA
J: TRBJ1-5
size: once
CDR3: CASSSSINQPQHF
DNA: TGTGCCAGCAGTTCCTCCATTAATCAGCCCCAGCATTTT

V: TRBV21-1
D: NA
J: TRBJ1-6
size: NA
CDR3: CASSNRGLRNSPLHF
DNA: TGTGCCAGCAGCAATAGGGGCCTGAGGAATTCACCCCTCCACTTT

V: TRBV14
D: NA
J: TRBJ2-2
size: NA
CDR3: CASSPRTAGELFF
DNA: TGTGCCAGCAGCCCCAGAACGGCCGGGGAGCTGTTTTTT

V: TRBV27
D: TRBD2
J: TRBJ2-7
size: NA
CDR3: CASSLTGTIHLEQYF
DNA: TGTGCCAGCAGTTTAACCGGGACTATCCACCTCGAGCAGTACTTC

V: TRBV6-1
D: TRBD1
J: TRBJ2-7
size: once
CDR3: CASSTPKGQSYEQYF
DNA: TGTGCCAGCAGTACTCCTAAGGGACAGTCCTACGAGCAGTACTTC

V: TRBV2
D: NA
J: TRBJ1-5
size: NA
CDR3: CASSESRGANQPQHF
DNA: TGTGCCAGCAGTGAAAGCAGGGGAGCCAATCAGCCCCAGCATTTT

V: TRBV5-1
D: NA
J: TRBJ2-1
size: NA
CDR3: CASSLGPIEGHNEQFF
DNA: TGCGCCAGCAGCTTGGGACCCATTGAAGGGCACAATGAGCAGTTCTTC

V: TRBV4-1
D: NA
J: TRBJ2-1
size: NA
CDR3: CASSQRGAGSSYNEQFF
DNA: TGCGCCAGCAGCCAACGCGGGGCGGGGAGCTCCTACAATGAGCAGTTCTTC

V: TRBV18
D: NA
J: TRBJ1-1
size: NA
CDR3: CASSLAWGPMNTEAFF
DNA: TGTGCCAGCTCTCTCGCTTGGGGGCCAATGAACACTGAAGCTTTCTTT

V: TRBV7-2
D: TRBD2
J: TRBJ2-7
size: NA
CDR3: CASSFYSGTSYEQYF
DNA: TGTGCCAGCAGCTTTTATTCCGGGACTAGCTACGAGCAGTACTTC

V: TRBV4-1
D: NA
J: TRBJ2-2
size: NA
CDR3: CASSQDEETGELFF
DNA: TGCGCCAGCAGCCAAGACGAGGAGACCGGGGAGCTGTTTTTT

V: TRBV7-7
D: TRBD2
J: TRBJ2-1
size: once
CDR3: CASSLAGRESEQFF
DNA: TGTGCTAGCAGCTTAGCGGGCAGGGAGAGTGAGCAGTTCTTC

V: TRBV19
D: TRBD2
J: TRBJ2-1
size: NA
CDR3: CASSMALAGGSVYNEQFF
DNA: TGTGCCAGTAGTATGGCCCTAGCGGGAGGGTCCGTTTACAATGAGCAGTTCTTC

V: TRBV19
D: TRBD1
J: TRBJ2-7
size: few
CDR3: CASSPGTGFEQYF
DNA: TGTGCCAGTAGTCCCGGGACAGGGTTCGAGCAGTACTTC

V: TRBV5-1
D: NA
J: TRBJ2-2
size: once
CDR3: CASTSPRGRGLANTGELFF
DNA: TGCGCCAGCACCTCCCCGAGGGGCCGGGGGCTTGCGAACACCGGGGAGCTGTTTTTT

V: TRBV19
D: NA
J: TRBJ1-3
size: few
CDR3: CASRVKGSGNTIYF
DNA: TGTGCCAGTAGAGTTAAGGGCTCTGGAAACACCATATATTTT

V: TRBV5-1
D: NA
J: TRBJ2-1
size: once
CDR3: CASSSDSNPGNEQFF
DNA: TGCGCCAGCAGCTCCGATAGTAACCCGGGGAATGAGCAGTTCTTC

V: TRBV7-7
D: NA
J: TRBJ1-1
size: NA
CDR3: CASSNRDTEAFF
DNA: TGTGCTAGCAGCAACAGGGACACTGAAGCTTTCTTT

V: TRBV27
D: TRBD2
J: TRBJ2-5
size: NA
CDR3: CASKVLLAGKETQYF
DNA: TGTGCCAGCAAGGTGTTGCTAGCGGGAAAAGAGACCCAGTACTTC

V: TRBV18
D: NA
J: TRBJ2-1
size: NA
CDR3: CASSPPKGSSYNEQFF
DNA: TGTGCCAGCTCACCACCGAAGGGAAGCTCCTACAATGAGCAGTTCTTC

V: TRBV28
D: TRBD1
J: TRBJ2-7
size: NA
CDR3: CASSLRQGSKDEQYF
DNA: TGTGCCAGCAGTCTTAGACAGGGGTCCAAGGATGAGCAGTACTTC

V: TRBV19
D: NA
J: TRBJ1-3
size: NA
CDR3: CASSIRESGNTIYF
DNA: TGTGCCAGTAGTATTCGGGAATCTGGAAACACCATATATTTT